Listed here are 4 T cell receptor beta chains from one sample, sequenced in a study of cytomegalovirus exposure and HLA in healthy donors. PCR used 60 Vbeta primers and 13 Jbeta primers. The data were produced by immunoSEQ multiplex PCR, yet TCRdb's version contains in-frame clones alone and is incomplete. The table lists 150,000 to 200,000 clones, approximately 83% of them singletons. Sequencing was carried out using PBMCs. These receptors originate from a man between 18 and 35 years old in good health and CMV-seropositive.

The V gene is TRBV11-2, the J gene TRBJ2-5, with a tentative D call TRBD1 (6 bases). The germline V gene encodes CDR1 SGHAT and CDR2 FQNNGV. V was cut by 2 bases and J by 4 bases, with 14 bases left in between. There are 15 residues in the CDR3. In nucleotides, the CDR3 is TGTGCCAGCAGCTTAACCGGGACATCGGCAGAGACCCAGTACTTC. Encoded protein: CASSLTGTSAETQYF.

The chain joins TRBV6-5 to TRBJ2-5; 11 nucleotides align to TRBD1. The ends lost 0 bases at V and 5 bases at J; junction bases unmatched: 5. The CDR3 spans 16 residues. Germline CDR1 is MNHEY and CDR2 is SVGAGI. The CDR3 nucleotides read TGTGCCAGCAGTTACTCGCGGACAGGGGGCTGGGAGACCCAGTACTTC. It translates to CASSYSRTGGWETQYF.

V and J are TRBV4-3 and TRBJ2-3, with a weak D call TRBD2 (5 bases). Trimming removed 0 bases from V and 2 bases from J, with 12 bases in between. The CDR3 has 16 residues. Looked up from germline, CDR1 is LGHNA and CDR2 is YSLEER. The CDR3 region has the DNA TGCGCCAGCAGCCAAGATACGGCGGGCCTCACAGATACGCAGTATTTT. The encoded protein is CASSQDTAGLTDTQYF.

In this sample, this clone turned up once. The rearrangement joins TRBV7-2 to TRBJ2-1; 15 bases map to TRBD2. CDR3 size: 16 residues. With V trimmed by 1 base and J by 10 bases, 5 bases remained unmatched. Germline loops: CDR1 SGHTA, CDR2 FQGNSA. This CDR3 reads CASSLEGLAGGREQFF. The CDR3 coding sequence is TGTGCCAGCAGCTTAGAAGGACTAGCGGGGGGGCGGGAGCAGTTCTTC.